The clone carrying this T cell receptor (beta chain) has just a few counts. What it binds is unknown. Amplification targeted TCR beta CDR3 regions from RNA transcripts. An initial round of RT-PCR targeting the TCR CDR3 relied on the HTBI primer set. TCRdb itself ran the multiplex PCR reads through MiXCR, one entry per CDR3 protein. Of fewer than 400,000 distinct CDR3 sequences in the sample, more than 13% were seen once. This sample is part of a study of T cells in Graves' hyperthyroidism and ophthalmopathy. For the study at large: Peripheral blood was obtained at initial diagnosis, preceding any treatment. Study findings and constraints: A model of 13 V-J features distinguished ophthalmopathy from stable hyperthyroidism. The model predicted ophthalmopathy a median approximately 6 months before onset.

Exclusions: uncontrolled infection, other autoimmune disease, pregnancy, lactation. The sequencing sample was made of blood. The TCR comes from a man between 50 and 59 years old with Graves' ophthalmopathy.

The CDR3 loop is CASRDQLYTEAFF. CDR3 bases: TGTGCCAGCAGGGACCAACTCTACACTGAAGCTTTCTTT. The V and J genes are TRBV6-1 and TRBJ1-1; D remains ambiguous. Germline-derived CDR1 and CDR2 are MNHNS and SASEGT. The CDR3 spans 13 residues. Deletions cut 6 bases from V and 3 bases from J, with 11 bases between.